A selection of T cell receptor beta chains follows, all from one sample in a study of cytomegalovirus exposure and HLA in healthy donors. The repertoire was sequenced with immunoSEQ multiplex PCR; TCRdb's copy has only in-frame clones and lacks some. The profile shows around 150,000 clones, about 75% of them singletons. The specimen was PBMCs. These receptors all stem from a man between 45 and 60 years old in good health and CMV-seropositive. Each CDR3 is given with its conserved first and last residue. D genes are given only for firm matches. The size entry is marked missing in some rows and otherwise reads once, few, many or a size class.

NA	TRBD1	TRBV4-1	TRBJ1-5	CASSQQTGGNQPQHF	TGCGCCAGCAGCCAACAAACAGGGGGCAATCAGCCCCAGCATTTT
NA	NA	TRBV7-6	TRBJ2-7	CASSPGHHYEQYF	TGTGCCAGCAGCCCGGGACACCACTACGAGCAGTACTTC
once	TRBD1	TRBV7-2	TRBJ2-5	CASSLGGSGTVQETQYF	TGTGCCAGCAGCTTAGGTGGGTCCGGGACAGTTCAAGAGACCCAGTACTTC
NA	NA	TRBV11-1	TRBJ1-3	CASSLTDSSGNTIYF	TGTGCCAGCAGCCTGACAGACTCCTCTGGAAACACCATATATTTT
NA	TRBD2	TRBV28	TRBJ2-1	CASSPGTSFYNEQFF	TGTGCCAGCAGTCCCGGGACTAGCTTCTACAATGAGCAGTTCTTC
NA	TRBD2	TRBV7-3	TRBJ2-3	CASSAGVARYPDTQYF	TGTGCCAGCAGCGCGGGGGTAGCCCGTTACCCAGATACGCAGTATTTT
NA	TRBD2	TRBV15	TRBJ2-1	CATSREASGVNEQFF	TGTGCCACCAGCAGAGAGGCTAGCGGGGTTAATGAGCAGTTCTTC
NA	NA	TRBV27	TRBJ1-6	CASRGGGSVGLYNSPLHF	TGTGCCAGCAGGGGGGGAGGATCAGTAGGGCTCTATAATTCACCCCTCCACTTT
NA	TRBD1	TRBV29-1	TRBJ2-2	CSVDKGAFRNTGELFF	TGCAGCGTTGACAAGGGGGCGTTTCGGAACACCGGGGAGCTGTTTTTT
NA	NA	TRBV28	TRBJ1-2	CASSSPARQSNYGYTF	TGTGCCAGCAGTTCGCCCGCCCGACAGTCTAACTATGGCTACACCTTC
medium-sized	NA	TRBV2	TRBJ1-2	CASSESTIGYTF	TGTGCCAGCAGTGAATCAACAATCGGCTACACCTTC
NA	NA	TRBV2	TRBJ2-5	CASSVGVLETQYF	TGTGCCAGCAGTGTGGGAGTTTTAGAGACCCAGTACTTC
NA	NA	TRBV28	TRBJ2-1	CASSRLQGPSNEQFF	TGTGCCAGCAGTCGATTACAGGGTCCCTCCAATGAGCAGTTCTTC
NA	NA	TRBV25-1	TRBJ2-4	CASSELMGLGNIQYF	TGTGCCAGCAGTGAATTGATGGGGCTGGGGAACATTCAGTACTTC
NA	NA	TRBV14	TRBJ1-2	CASSQGGSYGYTF	TGTGCCAGCAGCCAAGGGGGCAGTTATGGCTACACCTTC
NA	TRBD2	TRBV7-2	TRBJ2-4	CASSSLTSGGTKNIQYF	TGTGCCAGCAGCTCCCTCACTAGCGGGGGAACAAAAAACATTCAGTACTTC
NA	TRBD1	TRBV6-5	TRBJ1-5	CASSGSIRGLQPQHF	TGTGCCAGCAGTGGGTCTATTAGGGGGCTTCAGCCCCAGCATTTT
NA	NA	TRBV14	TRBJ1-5	CASSQGLGQPQHF	TGTGCCAGCAGCCAAGGACTAGGTCAGCCCCAGCATTTT
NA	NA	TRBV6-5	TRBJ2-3	CASSLGASTVTDTQYF	TGTGCCAGCAGTTTGGGGGCTAGCACAGTCACAGATACGCAGTATTTT
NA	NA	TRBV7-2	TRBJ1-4	CASSPRSREKLFF	TGTGCCAGCAGCCCCCGCTCGCGAGAAAAACTGTTTTTT
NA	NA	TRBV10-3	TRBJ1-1	CAISSAGGMTTEAFF	TGTGCCATCAGTTCCGCGGGGGGAATGACCACTGAAGCTTTCTTT
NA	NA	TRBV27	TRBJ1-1	CASSRPGDGTEAFF	TGTGCCAGCAGTCGCCCAGGGGATGGAACTGAAGCTTTCTTT
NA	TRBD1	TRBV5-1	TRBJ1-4	CASSPTGATNEKLFF	TGCGCCAGCAGCCCGACAGGGGCCACTAATGAAAAACTGTTTTTT
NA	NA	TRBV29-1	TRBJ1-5	CSVEVQSNQPQHF	TGCAGCGTTGAGGTCCAGTCTAATCAGCCCCAGCATTTT
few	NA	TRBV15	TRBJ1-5	CATSSKITGGWNQPQHF	TGTGCCACCAGCAGTAAGATTACGGGGGGTTGGAATCAGCCCCAGCATTTT
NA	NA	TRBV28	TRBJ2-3	CASSPLEFRGGDTQYF	TGTGCCAGCAGCCCACTAGAATTTAGGGGGGGAGATACGCAGTATTTT
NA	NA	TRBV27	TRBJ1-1	CASSPKSTRNTEAFF	TGTGCCAGCAGTCCTAAATCCACCCGGAACACTGAAGCTTTCTTT
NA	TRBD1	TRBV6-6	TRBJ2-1	CASMLRDRVMSEQFF	TGTGCCAGCATGCTCCGGGACAGGGTCATGAGTGAGCAGTTCTTC
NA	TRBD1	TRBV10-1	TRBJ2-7	CASWTGDSYEQYF	TGCGCCAGCTGGACAGGGGACAGCTACGAGCAGTACTTC
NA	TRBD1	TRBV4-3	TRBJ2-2	CASSQDRTGGGELFF	TGCGCCAGCAGCCAAGACAGGACAGGGGGCGGGGAGCTGTTTTTT
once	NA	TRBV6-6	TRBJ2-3	CASSYARSSTDTQYF	TGTGCCAGCAGTTACGCTAGGAGCAGCACAGATACGCAGTATTTT
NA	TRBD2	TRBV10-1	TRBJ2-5	CASSGGYQETQYF	TGCGCCAGCAGCGGGGGGTACCAAGAGACCCAGTACTTC
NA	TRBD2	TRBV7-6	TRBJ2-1	CASSLGLAGGNEQFF	TGTGCCAGCAGCTTAGGGCTAGCGGGGGGGAATGAGCAGTTCTTC
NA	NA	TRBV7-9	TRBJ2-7	CASSPKTGELLNEQYF	TGTGCCAGCAGCCCCAAGACGGGGGAACTGCTGAACGAGCAGTACTTC
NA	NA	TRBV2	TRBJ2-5	CASSVGNRAQETQYF	TGTGCCAGCAGTGTAGGGAACAGGGCTCAAGAGACCCAGTACTTC
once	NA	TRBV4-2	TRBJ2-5	CASSQGAIETQYF	TGTGCCAGCAGCCAAGGAGCGATAGAGACCCAGTACTTC
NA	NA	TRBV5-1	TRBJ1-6	CASSLGEDGPNNSPLHF	TGCGCCAGCAGCTTGGGGGAGGACGGACCCAATAATTCACCCCTCCACTTT
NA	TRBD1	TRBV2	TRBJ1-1	CAGRQGATEAFF	TGTGCCGGAAGACAGGGGGCCACTGAAGCTTTCTTT
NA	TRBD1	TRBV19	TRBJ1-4	CASSIDGRLDRSNEKLFF	TGTGCCAGTAGTATAGATGGTCGGTTGGACAGGAGTAATGAAAAACTGTTTTTT
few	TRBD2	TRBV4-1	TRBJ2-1	CASSQDASGGYNEQFF	TGCGCCAGCAGCCAAGACGCTAGCGGGGGGTACAATGAGCAGTTCTTC
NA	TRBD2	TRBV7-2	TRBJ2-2	CASSPGLANTGELFF	TGTGCCAGCAGTCCGGGACTAGCGAACACCGGGGAGCTGTTTTTT
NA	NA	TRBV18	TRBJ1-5	CASSRAGAGQPQHF	TGTGCCAGCTCACGAGCAGGGGCGGGTCAGCCCCAGCATTTT
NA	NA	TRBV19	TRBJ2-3	CASSTPGTMADTQYF	TGTGCCAGTAGTACGCCGGGAACGATGGCAGATACGCAGTATTTT
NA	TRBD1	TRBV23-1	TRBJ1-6	CASSSRDREHYNSPLHF	TGCGCCAGCAGTTCCCGGGACAGGGAACACTATAATTCACCCCTCCACTTT
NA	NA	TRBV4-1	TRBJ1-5	CASSQTGFHQPQHF	TGCGCCAGCAGCCAAACAGGGTTCCATCAGCCCCAGCATTTT
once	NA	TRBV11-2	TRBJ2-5	CASSSDLETQYF	TGTGCCAGCAGCTCCGACTTGGAGACCCAGTACTTC
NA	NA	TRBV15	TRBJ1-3	CATSREVGFGNTIYF	TGTGCCACCAGCAGAGAGGTGGGCTTTGGAAACACCATATATTTT
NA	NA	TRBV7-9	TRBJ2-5	CASSLRTQETQYF	TGTGCCAGCAGCTTAAGAACTCAAGAGACCCAGTACTTC
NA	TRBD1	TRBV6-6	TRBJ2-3	CASSYDRTGGDTQYF	TGTGCCAGCAGTTACGACCGGACAGGGGGAGATACGCAGTATTTT
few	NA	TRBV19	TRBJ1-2	CASSIGGHGGYGYTF	TGTGCCAGTAGTATAGGAGGACACGGCGGCTATGGCTACACCTTC
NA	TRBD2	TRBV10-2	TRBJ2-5	CASSGGGYQETQYF	TGCGCCAGCAGCGGGGGAGGGTACCAAGAGACCCAGTACTTC
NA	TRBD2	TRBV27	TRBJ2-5	CASSLLSPGGNQETQYF	TGTGCCAGCAGTTTATTATCGCCGGGGGGGAACCAAGAGACCCAGTACTTC
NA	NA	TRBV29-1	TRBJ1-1	CSVGGGRTGNMNTEAFF	TGCAGCGTTGGTGGTGGGAGAACGGGGAACATGAACACTGAAGCTTTCTTT